This TCR beta chain appears in the sequencing data of a study of T cell repertoires in aging, cancer and after chemotherapy. Broader study findings: Untreated cancer patients had significantly lower blood TCR diversity than age-matched healthy donors.

TCR beta rearrangements were amplified from peripheral blood genomic DNA. Rearranged V-D-J TRB sequences were amplified with a mixed TRB-A/B primer pool. TCRdb re-analysed the multiplex PCR reads in MiXCR, keeping a single row per CDR3 protein. The sample lists about 770 distinct CDR3 sequences, 89% occurring once. This clonotype was seen a handful of times. The antigen remains unidentified. The clonotype comes from a human donor with a solid tumor. Input material: blood.

CDR3 coding DNA: TGTGCCAGCAGCTCGTCGGACGGTCTGTCTGGAAACACCATATATTTT. Residues: CASSSSDGLSGNTIYF. The rearrangement uses TRBV7-9 and TRBJ1-3; D uncertain. Trimming took off 4 bases at V and 1 base at J, with 14 bases between the two ends. The germline V gene has CDR1 SEHNR and CDR2 FQNEAQ (reference sequence). This CDR3 has 16 residues.